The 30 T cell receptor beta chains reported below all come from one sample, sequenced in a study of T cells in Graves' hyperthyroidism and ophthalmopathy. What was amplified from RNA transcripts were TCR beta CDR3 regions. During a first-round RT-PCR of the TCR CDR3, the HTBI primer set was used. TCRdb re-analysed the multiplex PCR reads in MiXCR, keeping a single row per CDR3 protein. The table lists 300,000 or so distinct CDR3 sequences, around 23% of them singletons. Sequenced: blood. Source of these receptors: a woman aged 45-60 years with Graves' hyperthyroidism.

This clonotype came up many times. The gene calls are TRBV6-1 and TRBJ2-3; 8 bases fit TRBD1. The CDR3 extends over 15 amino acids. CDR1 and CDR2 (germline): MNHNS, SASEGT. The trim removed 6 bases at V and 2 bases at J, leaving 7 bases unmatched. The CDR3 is CASRARTGHTDTQYF. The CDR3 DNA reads TGTGCCAGCAGGGCAAGGACAGGGCACACAGATACGCAGTATTTT.

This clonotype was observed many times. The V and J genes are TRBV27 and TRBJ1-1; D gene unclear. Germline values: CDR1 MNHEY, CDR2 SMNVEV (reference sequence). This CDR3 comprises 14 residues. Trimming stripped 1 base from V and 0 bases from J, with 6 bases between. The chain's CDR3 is CASSLYGVNTEAFF. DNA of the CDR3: TGTGCCAGCAGTTTATACGGGGTGAACACTGAAGCTTTCTTT.

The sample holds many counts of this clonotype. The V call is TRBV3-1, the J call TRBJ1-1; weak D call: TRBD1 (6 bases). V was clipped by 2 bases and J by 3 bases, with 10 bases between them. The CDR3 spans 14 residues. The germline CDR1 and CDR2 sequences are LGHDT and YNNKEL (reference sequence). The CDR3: CASSQRQDHTEAFF. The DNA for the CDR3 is TGTGCCAGCAGCCAACGACAGGATCACACTGAAGCTTTCTTT.

The CDR3, as DNA: TGTGCCAGCAGCTCATACCGGGACGTACAGTTCTTC. As protein: CASSSYRDVQFF. The chain uses TRBV7-9 and TRBJ2-1; the D call may be TRBD1 or TRBD2 (5 bases each). The germline CDR1 and CDR2 sequences are SEHNR and FQNEAQ (reference sequence). The CDR3 is 12 amino acids. V shed 4 bases and J shed 13 bases, with 14 bases lying between them. Drawing the rest from reference TRBV7-9 and TRBJ2-1, the complete variable domain is DTGVSQNPRHKITKRGQNVTFRCDPISEHNRLYWYRQTLGQGPEFLTYFQNEAQLEKSRLLSDRFSAERPKGSFSTLEIQRTEQGDSAMYLCASSSYRDVQFFGPGTRLTVL.

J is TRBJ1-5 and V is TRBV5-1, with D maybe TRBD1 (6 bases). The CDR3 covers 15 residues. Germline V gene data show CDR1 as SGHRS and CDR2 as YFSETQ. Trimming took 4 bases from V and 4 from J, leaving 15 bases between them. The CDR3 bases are TGCGCCAGCAGCGCATCGGACGGACAGAATCAGCCCCAGCATTTT. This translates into CASSASDGQNQPQHF.

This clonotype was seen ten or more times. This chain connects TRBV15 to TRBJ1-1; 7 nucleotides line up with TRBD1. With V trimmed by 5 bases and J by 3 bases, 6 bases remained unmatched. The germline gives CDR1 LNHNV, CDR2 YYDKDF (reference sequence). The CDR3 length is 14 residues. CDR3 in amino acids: CATSAQGFDTEAFF. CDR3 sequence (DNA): TGTGCCACCAGCGCACAGGGGTTTGACACTGAAGCTTTCTTT.

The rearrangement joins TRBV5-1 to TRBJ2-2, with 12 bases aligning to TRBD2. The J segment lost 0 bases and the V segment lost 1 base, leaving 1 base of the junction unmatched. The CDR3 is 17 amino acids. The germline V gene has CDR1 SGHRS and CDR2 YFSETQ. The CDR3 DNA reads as TGCGCCAGCAGCTTGCCTAGCGGGGGGGCGAACACCGGGGAGCTGTTTTTT. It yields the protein CASSLPSGGANTGELFF.

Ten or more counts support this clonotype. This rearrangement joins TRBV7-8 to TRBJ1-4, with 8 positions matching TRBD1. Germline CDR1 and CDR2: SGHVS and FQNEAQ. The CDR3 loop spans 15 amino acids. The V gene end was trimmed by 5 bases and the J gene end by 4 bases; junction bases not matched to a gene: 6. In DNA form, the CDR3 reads TGTGCCAGCAGCGCTAGGACAGGGCTTAATGAAAAACTGTTTTTT. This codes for CASSARTGLNEKLFF.

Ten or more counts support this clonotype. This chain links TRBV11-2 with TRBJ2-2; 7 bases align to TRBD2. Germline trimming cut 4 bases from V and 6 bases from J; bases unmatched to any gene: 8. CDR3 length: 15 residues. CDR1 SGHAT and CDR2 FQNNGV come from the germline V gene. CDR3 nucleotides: TGTGCCAGCAGCTCGACCTCAGGGAGGGCCGGGGAGCTGTTTTTT. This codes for CASSSTSGRAGELFF.

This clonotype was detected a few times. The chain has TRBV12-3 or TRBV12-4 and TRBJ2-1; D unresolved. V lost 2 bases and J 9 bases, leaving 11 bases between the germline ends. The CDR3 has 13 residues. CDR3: CASSLRVLGEQFF. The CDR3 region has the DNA TGTGCCAGCAGTTTAAGGGTTTTGGGTGAGCAGTTCTTC.

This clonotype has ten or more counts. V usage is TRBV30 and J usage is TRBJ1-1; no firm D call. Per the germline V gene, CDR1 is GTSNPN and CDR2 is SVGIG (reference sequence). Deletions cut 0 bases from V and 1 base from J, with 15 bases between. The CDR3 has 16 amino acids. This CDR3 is CAWSVPAGDQNTEAFF. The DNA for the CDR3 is TGTGCCTGGAGTGTACCGGCCGGGGATCAGAACACTGAAGCTTTCTTT.

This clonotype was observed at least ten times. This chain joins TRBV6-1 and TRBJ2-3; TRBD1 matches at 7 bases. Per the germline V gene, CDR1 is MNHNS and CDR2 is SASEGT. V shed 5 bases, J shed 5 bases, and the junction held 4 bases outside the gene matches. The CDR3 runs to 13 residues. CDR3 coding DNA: TGTGCCAGCAGTCGGGACAGTTTAGATACGCAGTATTTT. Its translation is CASSRDSLDTQYF.

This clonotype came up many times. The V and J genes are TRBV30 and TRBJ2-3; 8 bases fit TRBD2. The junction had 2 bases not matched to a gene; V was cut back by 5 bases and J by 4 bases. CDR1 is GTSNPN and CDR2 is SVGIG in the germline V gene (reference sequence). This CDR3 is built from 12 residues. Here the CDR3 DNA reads TGTGCCTGGCAGCGGGAGTCAGATACGCAGTATTTT. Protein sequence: CAWQRESDTQYF.

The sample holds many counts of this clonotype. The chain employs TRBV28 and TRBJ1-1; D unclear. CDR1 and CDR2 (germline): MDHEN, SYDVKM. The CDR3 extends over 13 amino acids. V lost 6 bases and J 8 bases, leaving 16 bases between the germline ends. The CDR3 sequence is CASRLYRESEAFF. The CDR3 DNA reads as TGTGCCAGCAGACTATACCGGGAATCAGAAGCTTTCTTT.

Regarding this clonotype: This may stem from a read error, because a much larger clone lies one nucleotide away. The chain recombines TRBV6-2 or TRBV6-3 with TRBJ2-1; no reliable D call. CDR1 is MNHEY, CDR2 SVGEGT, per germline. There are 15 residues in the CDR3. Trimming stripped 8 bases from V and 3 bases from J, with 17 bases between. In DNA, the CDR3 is TGTGCCAGCCGCAGTGAGAAGATACACTACAATGAGCAGTTCTTC. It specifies CASRSEKIHYNEQFF.

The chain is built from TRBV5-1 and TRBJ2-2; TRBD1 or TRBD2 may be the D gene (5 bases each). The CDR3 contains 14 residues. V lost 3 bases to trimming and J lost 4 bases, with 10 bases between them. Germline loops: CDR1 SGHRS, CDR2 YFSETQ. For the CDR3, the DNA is TGCGCCAGCAGCTCGGGGACCCTCACCGGGGAGCTGTTTTTT. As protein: CASSSGTLTGELFF.

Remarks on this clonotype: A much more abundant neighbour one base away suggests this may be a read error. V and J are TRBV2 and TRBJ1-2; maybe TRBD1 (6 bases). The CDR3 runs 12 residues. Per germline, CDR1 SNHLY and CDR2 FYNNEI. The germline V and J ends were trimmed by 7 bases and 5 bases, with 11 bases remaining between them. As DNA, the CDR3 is TGTGCCAGCACCCAAACAGGGTATGGCTACACCTTC. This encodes CASTQTGYGYTF.

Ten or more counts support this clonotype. The CDR3 DNA sequence: TGTGCCAGCAGTGACTACGGAGAGACCCAGTACTTC. Protein sequence: CASSDYGETQYF. This chain links TRBV6-1 with TRBJ2-5; no reliable D call. CDR3 length: 12 residues. The germline gives CDR1 MNHNS, CDR2 SASEGT. Trimming removed 3 bases from V and 4 bases from J, with 6 bases in between.

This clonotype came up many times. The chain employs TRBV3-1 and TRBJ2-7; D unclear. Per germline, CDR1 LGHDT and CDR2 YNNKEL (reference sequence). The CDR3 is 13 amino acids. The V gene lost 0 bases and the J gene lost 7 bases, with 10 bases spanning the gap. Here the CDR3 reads CASSQDLVGEQYF. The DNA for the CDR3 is TGTGCCAGCAGCCAAGATCTTGTGGGGGAGCAGTACTTC.

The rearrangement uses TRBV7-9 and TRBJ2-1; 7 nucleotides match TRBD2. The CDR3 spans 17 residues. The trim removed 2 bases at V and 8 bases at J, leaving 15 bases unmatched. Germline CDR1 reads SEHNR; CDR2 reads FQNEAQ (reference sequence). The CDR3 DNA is TGTGCCAGCAGCTTACGGGGCGGGAGAAGGATTATGGATGAGCAGTTCTTC. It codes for CASSLRGGRRIMDEQFF. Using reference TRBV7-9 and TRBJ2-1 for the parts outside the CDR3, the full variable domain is DTGVSQNPRHKITKRGQNVTFRCDPISEHNRLYWYRQTLGQGPEFLTYFQNEAQLEKSRLLSDRFSAERPKGSFSTLEIQRTEQGDSAMYLCASSLRGGRRIMDEQFFGPGTRLTVL.

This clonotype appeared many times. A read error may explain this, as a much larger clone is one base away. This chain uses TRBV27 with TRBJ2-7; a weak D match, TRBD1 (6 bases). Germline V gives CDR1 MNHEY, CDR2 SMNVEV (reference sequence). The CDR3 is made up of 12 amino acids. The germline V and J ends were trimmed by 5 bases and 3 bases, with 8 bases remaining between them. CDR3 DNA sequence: TGTGCCAGCAGTCAACAGGGCTACGAGCAGTACTTC. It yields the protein CASSQQGYEQYF.

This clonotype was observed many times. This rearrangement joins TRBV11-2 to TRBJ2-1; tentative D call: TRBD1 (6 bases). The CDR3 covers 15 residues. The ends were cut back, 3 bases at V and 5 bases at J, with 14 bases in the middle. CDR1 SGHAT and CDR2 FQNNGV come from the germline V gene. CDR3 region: CASSLRQGNHNEQFF. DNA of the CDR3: TGTGCCAGCAGCTTGAGGCAGGGGAACCACAATGAGCAGTTCTTC.

The CDR3 loop reads CASSLRTSGRNNEQFF. In DNA form, the CDR3 reads TGTGCCAGCAGCCTTAGGACTAGCGGGAGGAACAATGAGCAGTTCTTC. The rearrangement uses TRBV5-6 and TRBJ2-1; 14 nucleotides agree with TRBD2. This CDR3 region has 16 residues. V gave up 4 bases and J gave up 5 bases; unmatched junction bases: 5. Germline-derived CDR1 and CDR2 are SGHDT and YYEEEE. The whole variable domain, filled in from reference TRBV5-6 and TRBJ2-1, reads DAGVTQSPTHLIKTRGQQVTLRCSPKSGHDTVSWYQQALGQGPQFIFQYYEEEERQRGNFPDRFSGHQFPNYSSELNVNALLLGDSALYLCASSLRTSGRNNEQFFGPGTRLTVL.

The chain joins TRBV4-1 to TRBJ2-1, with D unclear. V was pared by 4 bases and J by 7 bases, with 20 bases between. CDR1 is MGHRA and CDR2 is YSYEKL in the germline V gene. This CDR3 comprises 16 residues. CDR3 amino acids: CASSPPGLHGMNEQFF. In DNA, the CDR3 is TGCGCCAGCAGCCCCCCGGGCCTTCATGGGATGAATGAGCAGTTCTTC.

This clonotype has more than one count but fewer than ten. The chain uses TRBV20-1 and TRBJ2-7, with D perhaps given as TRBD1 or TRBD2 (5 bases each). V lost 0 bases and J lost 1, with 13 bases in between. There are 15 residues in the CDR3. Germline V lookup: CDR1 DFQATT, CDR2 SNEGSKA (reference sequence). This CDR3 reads CSARDFGAGSYEQYF. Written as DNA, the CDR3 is TGCAGTGCTAGAGATTTCGGGGCAGGGTCCTACGAGCAGTACTTC.

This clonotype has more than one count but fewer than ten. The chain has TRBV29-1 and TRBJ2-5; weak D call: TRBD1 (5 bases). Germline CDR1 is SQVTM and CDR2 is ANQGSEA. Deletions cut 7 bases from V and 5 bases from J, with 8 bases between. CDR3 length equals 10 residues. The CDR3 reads CSGGLETQYF. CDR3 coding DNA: TGCAGCGGGGGCCTCGAGACCCAGTACTTC.

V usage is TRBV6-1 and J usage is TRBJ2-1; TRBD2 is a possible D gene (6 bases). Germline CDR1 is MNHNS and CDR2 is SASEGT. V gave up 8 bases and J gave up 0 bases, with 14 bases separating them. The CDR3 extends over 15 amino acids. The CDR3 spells CASESGRSSYNEQFF. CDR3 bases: TGTGCCAGCGAGAGCGGGCGAAGCTCCTACAATGAGCAGTTCTTC.

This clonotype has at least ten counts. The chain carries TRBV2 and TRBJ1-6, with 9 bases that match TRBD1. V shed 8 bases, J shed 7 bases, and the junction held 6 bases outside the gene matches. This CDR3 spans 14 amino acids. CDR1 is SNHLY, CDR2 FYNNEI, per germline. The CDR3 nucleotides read TGTGCCAGCGGGGCCGGGACAGGGAATTCACCCCTCCACTTT. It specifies CASGAGTGNSPLHF.

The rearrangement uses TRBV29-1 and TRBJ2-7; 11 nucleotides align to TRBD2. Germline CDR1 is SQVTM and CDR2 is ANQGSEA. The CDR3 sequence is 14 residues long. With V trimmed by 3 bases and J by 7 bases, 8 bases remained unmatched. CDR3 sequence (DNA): TGCAGCGTTGATCTTCCTAGCGGGGGGCAGGAGCAGTACTTC. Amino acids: CSVDLPSGGQEQYF.

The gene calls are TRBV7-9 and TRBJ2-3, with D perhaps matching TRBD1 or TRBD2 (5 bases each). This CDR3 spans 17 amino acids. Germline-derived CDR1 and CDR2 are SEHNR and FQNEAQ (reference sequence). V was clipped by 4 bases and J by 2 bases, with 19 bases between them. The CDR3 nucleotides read TGTGCCAGCAGCTCGGACCGGGGACCGGACTTCACAGATACGCAGTATTTT. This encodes CASSSDRGPDFTDTQYF.